One sample yielded the 21 T cell receptor beta chains listed below, sequenced in a study of blood T cell repertoires in COVID-19. Sequencing was performed with immunoSEQ multiplex PCR; in TCRdb, only in-frame clones are kept and a portion is missing. The sample comprises about 150,000 clones, approximately 80% of which are singletons, and roughly 0.56% rests with the top ten. Sequenced material: peripheral blood. Source of these receptors: a man in his sixties with acute or convalescent COVID-19.

This clone came up once. The V call is TRBV5-4, the J call TRBJ2-1, with a tentative D call TRBD2 (5 bases). The CDR3 length is 15 residues. V was cut by 4 bases and J by 2 bases, with 13 bases left in between. Looked up from germline, CDR1 is SGHNT and CDR2 is YYREEE (reference sequence). This CDR3 is CASSDGLLPYNEQFF. The CDR3 coding sequence is TGTGCCAGCAGCGATGGACTTCTCCCCTACAATGAGCAGTTCTTC.

The rearrangement links TRBV7-2 to TRBJ2-7; D may be TRBD1 (6 bases). V lost 3 bases to trimming and J lost 1 base, with 13 bases between them. Germline V gives CDR1 SGHTA, CDR2 FQGNSA. CDR3 length: 15 amino acids. The CDR3 spells CASSFRGDTSYEQYF. The CDR3 DNA reads TGTGCCAGCAGCTTTAGAGGGGACACATCCTACGAGCAGTACTTC.

This sequence joins TRBV9 and TRBJ2-3; D may be TRBD1 (7 bases). V lost 4 bases and J 2 bases, leaving 14 bases between the germline ends. This CDR3 region has 15 residues. Per the germline V gene, CDR1 is SGDLS and CDR2 is YYNGEE. The CDR3 DNA follows: TGTGCCAGCAGCTCCAGACAGGGACTCACAGATACGCAGTATTTT. Protein: CASSSRQGLTDTQYF.

This clone occurred once. The chain links TRBV5-5 to TRBJ2-7; 10 bases line up with TRBD1. The CDR3 has 14 residues. The germline CDR1 and CDR2 sequences are SGHKS and YYEKEE (reference sequence). J was trimmed by 6 bases and V by 0 bases; bases with no gene match: 3. CDR3 sequence reads: CASSLGDRGLEQYF. Written as DNA, the CDR3 is TGTGCCAGCAGCTTGGGTGACAGGGGGCTCGAGCAGTACTTC.

The chain has TRBV9 and TRBJ1-2; 7 positions agree with TRBD1. Germline loops: CDR1 SGDLS, CDR2 YYNGEE. The junction had 6 bases not matched to a gene; V was cut back by 0 bases and J by 1 base. The CDR3 consists of 16 residues. CDR3 DNA sequence: TGTGCCAGCAGCGTAGGCTCGACAGGGATTAACTATGGCTACACCTTC. Protein sequence: CASSVGSTGINYGYTF.

This clone has just one count. The chain joins TRBV6-1 to TRBJ1-5, with D unresolved. Trimming took off 4 bases at V and 1 base at J, with 17 bases between the two ends. Per germline, CDR1 MNHNS and CDR2 SASEGT. This CDR3 is 17 amino acids long. CDR3: CASSGPLVRLSNQPQHF. Written as DNA, the CDR3 is TGTGCCAGCAGTGGTCCCTTGGTGAGGTTGAGCAATCAGCCCCAGCATTTT.

The V and J genes are TRBV7-9 and TRBJ2-3; the D is unclear. V lost 3 bases and J 5 bases, leaving 6 bases between the germline ends. Germline V lookup: CDR1 SEHNR, CDR2 FQNEAQ (reference sequence). The CDR3 totals 12 residues. The CDR3 DNA is TGTGCCAGCAGCTTTCAAATAGATACGCAGTATTTT. Translating gives CASSFQIDTQYF.

This clone was seen just once. The V gene is TRBV7-9, the J gene TRBJ2-6; 8 bases align to TRBD1. The CDR3 has 17 residues. Trimming removed 3 bases from V and 0 bases from J; junction bases left unmatched: 4. The germline V gene encodes CDR1 SEHNR and CDR2 FQNEAQ (reference sequence). CDR3 in amino acids: CASSFGTGFSGANVLTF. For the CDR3, the DNA is TGTGCCAGCAGCTTCGGGACAGGTTTCTCTGGGGCCAACGTCCTGACTTTC. Full variable domain (outside the CDR3, taken from reference TRBV7-9 and TRBJ2-6): DTGVSQNPRHKITKRGQNVTFRCDPISEHNRLYWYRQTLGQGPEFLTYFQNEAQLEKSRLLSDRFSAERPKGSFSTLEIQRTEQGDSAMYLCASSFGTGFSGANVLTFGAGSRLTVL.

A few counts support this clone. V gene TRBV5-1 combines with J gene TRBJ1-3, with 7 bases identical to TRBD1. The V gene end was trimmed by 4 bases and the J gene end by 3 bases; junction bases not matched to a gene: 7. CDR3 length equals 15 residues. Germline CDR1 and CDR2: SGHRS and YFSETQ. Written as DNA, the CDR3 is TGCGCCAGCAGCAAAGAACAGGGGATTGGAAACACCATATATTTT. It yields the protein CASSKEQGIGNTIYF.

The chain carries TRBV6-6 and TRBJ2-3; 7 positions agree with TRBD1. Per germline, CDR1 MNHNY and CDR2 SVGAGI (reference sequence). Trimming removed 6 bases from V and 0 bases from J; junction bases left unmatched: 12. This CDR3 is 17 amino acids long. The CDR3 loop reads CASRRFNRQGSTDTQYF. The CDR3 DNA reads as TGTGCCAGCAGACGATTTAATAGACAGGGTAGCACAGATACGCAGTATTTT.

The chain is built from TRBV11-2 and TRBJ1-1; no clear D gene. Germline V gene lookup returns CDR1 SGHAT and CDR2 FQNNGV. The CDR3 extends over 18 amino acids. The V and J ends lost 0 bases and 1 base respectively, with 18 bases between them. The CDR3 sequence: CASSLEGEGFLGNTEAFF. DNA for the CDR3: TGTGCCAGCAGCTTAGAAGGCGAGGGCTTCCTCGGGAACACTGAAGCTTTCTTT.

The chain uses TRBV5-6 and TRBJ2-7; TRBD1 aligns across 7 bases. Unmatched junction bases numbered 7, after V lost 6 bases and J lost 1 base. The germline V gene encodes CDR1 SGHDT and CDR2 YYEEEE. The CDR3 contains 14 residues. This chain's CDR3 is CASTSATGSYEQYF. DNA for the CDR3: TGTGCCAGCACCTCCGCGACAGGGTCCTACGAGCAGTACTTC.

This chain links TRBV7-9 with TRBJ2-5, with D tentatively TRBD2 (6 bases). Germline V gene lookup returns CDR1 SEHNR and CDR2 FQNEAQ (reference sequence). The CDR3 loop spans 13 amino acids. Trimming removed 3 bases from V and 5 bases from J, with 10 bases in between. CDR3 protein: CASSLTREETQYF. The CDR3 DNA follows: TGTGCCAGCAGCTTGACCCGGGAGGAGACCCAGTACTTC.

This chain links TRBV11-2 with TRBJ2-2; 8 bases match TRBD2. This CDR3 is 14 amino acids long. Trimming cost V 8 bases and J 3 bases; bases outside gene matches: 5. The germline V gene has CDR1 SGHAT and CDR2 FQNNGV. In DNA form, the CDR3 reads TGTGCCAGCGCCGGGACTAGACACACCGGGGAGCTGTTTTTT. It translates to CASAGTRHTGELFF.

This sequence joins TRBV4-3 and TRBJ1-2; unclear D gene. The V gene's germline CDR1 is LGHNA and CDR2 YSLEER. The CDR3 contains 15 residues. The germline V and J ends were trimmed by 1 base and 4 bases, with 13 bases remaining between them. The CDR3 region is CASSQVFAGSYGYTF. Written as DNA, the CDR3 is TGCGCCAGCAGCCAAGTTTTTGCGGGGAGCTATGGCTACACCTTC.

V is TRBV28 and J is TRBJ2-7; a weak D match, TRBD2 (6 bases). The CDR3 is made up of 14 amino acids. Between the trimmed V and J ends, which lost 5 bases and 5 bases, there was a span of 16 bases. Germline-derived CDR1 and CDR2 are MDHEN and SYDVKM. CDR3 sequence: CASSSGGPIDEQYF. The CDR3 region has the DNA TGTGCCAGCAGTAGCGGAGGGCCTATAGACGAGCAGTACTTC.

This clone appeared a few times. The V call is TRBV5-5, the J call TRBJ1-2; 7 nucleotides agree with TRBD1. This CDR3 is built from 14 residues. V trimming: 3 bases; J trimming: 4 bases; junction bases outside the gene matches: 6. Germline values: CDR1 SGHKS, CDR2 YYEKEE (reference sequence). The CDR3 nucleotides read TGTGCCAGCAGCTGGGGACAGAATTTCTATGGCTACACCTTC. Translating it yields CASSWGQNFYGYTF.

As DNA, the CDR3 is TGTGCCAGCAGCTCCCTACAGGGGGGTTTAGGTTCACCCCTCCACTTT. Translating it yields CASSSLQGGLGSPLHF. The chain combines TRBV11-2 with TRBJ1-6, with TRBD1 matching 8 bases. V was pared by 4 bases and J by 9 bases, with 11 bases of the junction left unmatched. This CDR3 is built from 16 residues. The V gene's germline CDR1 is SGHAT and CDR2 FQNNGV. The full variable domain, completed using reference TRBV11-2 and TRBJ1-6, is EAGVAQSPRYKIIEKRQSVAFWCNPISGHATLYWYQQILGQGPKLLIQFQNNGVVDDSQLPKDRFSAERLKGVDSTLKIQPAKLEDSAVYLCASSSLQGGLGSPLHFGNGTRLTVT.

The CDR3 here is CASSTTTRTGGSSPLHF. DNA for the CDR3: TGTGCCAGCAGCACGACCACCCGGACAGGGGGCAGTTCACCCCTCCACTTT. V gene TRBV9 combines with J gene TRBJ1-6, with 11 bases identical to TRBD1. Trimming took 4 bases from V and 9 from J; bases not matched to a gene: 12. Germline CDR1 and CDR2: SGDLS and YYNGEE. CDR3 length: 17 residues.

The chain is built from TRBV6-6 and TRBJ2-2, with 7 bases aligning to TRBD1. Germline-derived CDR1 and CDR2 are MNHNY and SVGAGI (reference sequence). V gave up 11 bases and J gave up 6 bases; unmatched junction bases: 12. The CDR3 is 14 residues long. The CDR3 bases are TGTGCCGGGCGGCGACAGGGATTGGCCGGGGAGCTGTTTTTT. This codes for CAGRRQGLAGELFF.

Only a few counts were recorded for this clone. The chain recombines TRBV18 with TRBJ2-7; D remains unclear. CDR1 KGHSH and CDR2 LQKENI come from the germline V gene. The CDR3 consists of 13 residues. V shed 2 bases and J shed 1 base, with 6 bases lying between them. In DNA, the CDR3 is TGTGCCAGCTCACCATCCAGGTCCTACGAGCAGTACTTC. This translates into CASSPSRSYEQYF.